This T cell receptor beta chain comes out of a study of blood T cell repertoires in COVID-19. Only in-frame clones appear in the TCRdb table, and some are missing; sequencing was by immunoSEQ multiplex PCR. The sample records over 150,000 clones, around 85% being singletons. CDR1 LNHNV and CDR2 YYDKDF come from the germline V gene (reference sequence). This CDR3 has 16 amino acids. The germline V and J ends were trimmed by 5 bases and 0 bases, with 14 bases remaining between them. This TCR came from a woman aged 45-59 years with acute or convalescent COVID-19. Material for sequencing was peripheral blood. The chain combines TRBV15 with TRBJ1-5; D is perhaps TRBD1 (6 bases). As DNA, the CDR3 is TGTGCCACCAGCGCCCGCAGGGGTGCTAGCAATCAGCCCCAGCATTTT. It encodes CATSARRGASNQPQHF.